This T cell receptor (beta chain) comes out of a study of blood T cell repertoires in COVID-19. Study summary: Sites across the United States, Italy and Spain contributed samples from acute and convalescent COVID-19. The analysed material was cDNA or gDNA that came from T cells, B-cell-depleted T cells, or PBMCs.

As handled by the study authors: Reference gene primers were amplified, and this amplification served to estimate nucleated cell counts. Data came from immunoSEQ multiplex PCR; TCRdb stores just in-frame clones and leaves some out. V and J calls and clone size follow that table, whereas D and trimming were derived from the DNA. The sample shows 63,000 or so clones, 65% to 90% of them seen only once. This clonotype originated in a man older than 75 with active COVID-19. Material: peripheral blood.

The CDR3 nucleotides are TGTGCCAGCAGCGCACAATGGACAGTGGGTTATGGCTACACCTTC. This sequence encodes CASSAQWTVGYGYTF. V and J are TRBV9 and TRBJ1-2; D is possibly TRBD1 (6 bases). This CDR3 has 15 residues. Germline loops: CDR1 SGDLS, CDR2 YYNGEE. V lost 3 bases and J lost 5, with 17 bases in between.